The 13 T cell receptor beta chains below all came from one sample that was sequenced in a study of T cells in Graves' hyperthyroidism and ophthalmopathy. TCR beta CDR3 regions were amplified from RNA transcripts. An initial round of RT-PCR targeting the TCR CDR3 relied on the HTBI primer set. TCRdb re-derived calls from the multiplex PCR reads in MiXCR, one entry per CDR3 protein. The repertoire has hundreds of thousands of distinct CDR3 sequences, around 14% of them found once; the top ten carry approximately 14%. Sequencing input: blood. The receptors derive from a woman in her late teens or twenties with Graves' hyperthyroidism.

The chain's CDR3 is CASSQKSGTGANEQFF. Written as DNA, the CDR3 is TGTGCCAGCAGCCAAAAGAGCGGGACAGGGGCCAATGAGCAGTTCTTC. The chain carries TRBV3-1 and TRBJ2-1; 10 positions match TRBD1. CDR1 is LGHDT, CDR2 YNNKEL, per germline (reference sequence). There are 16 residues in the CDR3. Trimming took 2 bases from V and 6 from J; bases not matched to a gene: 7.

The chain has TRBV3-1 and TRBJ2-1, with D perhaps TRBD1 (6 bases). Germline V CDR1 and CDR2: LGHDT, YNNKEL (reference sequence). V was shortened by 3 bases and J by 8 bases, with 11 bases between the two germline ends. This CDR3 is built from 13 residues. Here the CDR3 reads CASSHAQGDEQFF. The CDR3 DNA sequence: TGTGCCAGCAGCCACGCACAGGGCGATGAGCAGTTCTTC.

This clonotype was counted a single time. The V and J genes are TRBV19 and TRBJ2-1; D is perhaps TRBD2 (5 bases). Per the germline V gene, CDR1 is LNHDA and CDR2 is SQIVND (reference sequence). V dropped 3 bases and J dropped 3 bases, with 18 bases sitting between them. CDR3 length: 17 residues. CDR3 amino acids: CASSIAERTFLYNEQFF. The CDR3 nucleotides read TGTGCCAGTAGTATCGCTGAGAGGACTTTTCTCTACAATGAGCAGTTCTTC.

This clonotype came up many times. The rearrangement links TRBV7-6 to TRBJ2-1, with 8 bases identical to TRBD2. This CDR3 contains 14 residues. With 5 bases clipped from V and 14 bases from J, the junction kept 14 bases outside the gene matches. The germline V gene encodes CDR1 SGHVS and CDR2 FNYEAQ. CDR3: CASSPQPGLDQKFF. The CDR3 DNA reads TGTGCCAGCAGCCCCCAGCCGGGACTAGATCAGAAGTTCTTC.

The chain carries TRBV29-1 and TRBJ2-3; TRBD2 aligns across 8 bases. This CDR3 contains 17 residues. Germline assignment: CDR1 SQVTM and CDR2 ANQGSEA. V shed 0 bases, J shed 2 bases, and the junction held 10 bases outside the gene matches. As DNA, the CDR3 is TGCAGCGTTGAAGATCAGGTAGCGGGGCTCTACACAGATACGCAGTATTTT. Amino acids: CSVEDQVAGLYTDTQYF.

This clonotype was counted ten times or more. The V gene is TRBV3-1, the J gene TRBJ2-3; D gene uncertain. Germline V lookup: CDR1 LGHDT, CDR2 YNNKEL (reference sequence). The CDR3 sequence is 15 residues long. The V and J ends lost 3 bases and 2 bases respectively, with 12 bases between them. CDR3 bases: TGTGCCAGCAGCCAGCAGGATTTTCACACAGATACGCAGTATTTT. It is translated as CASSQQDFHTDTQYF.

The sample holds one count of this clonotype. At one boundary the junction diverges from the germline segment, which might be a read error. The chain's CDR3 is CASSLISFAGELFF. The CDR3 DNA follows: TGCGCCAGCAGCCTGATCTCCTTCGCCGGGGAGCTGTTTTTT. The rearrangement joins TRBV5-5 to TRBJ2-2, with D unresolved. This CDR3 has 14 residues. The germline V gene has CDR1 SGHKS and CDR2 YYEKEE (reference sequence).

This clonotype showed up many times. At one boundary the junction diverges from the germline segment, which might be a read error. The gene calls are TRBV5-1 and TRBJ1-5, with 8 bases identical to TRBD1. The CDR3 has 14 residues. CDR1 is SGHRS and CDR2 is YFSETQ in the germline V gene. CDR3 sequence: CASSPGQGIQPQHF. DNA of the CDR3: TGTGCCAGCAGCCCTGGACAGGGTATTCAGCCCCAGCATTTT.

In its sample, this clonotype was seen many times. The CDR3 protein is CSASQGGGDTQYF. In DNA, the CDR3 is TGCAGTGCTAGTCAGGGCGGGGGAGATACGCAGTATTTT. The chain uses TRBV20-1 and TRBJ2-3, with 7 nucleotides matching TRBD2. CDR1 and CDR2 from the germline V gene are DFQATT and SNEGSKA (reference sequence). V shed 3 bases and J 5 bases; nucleotides not matched to a gene: 5. CDR3 length: 13 amino acids.

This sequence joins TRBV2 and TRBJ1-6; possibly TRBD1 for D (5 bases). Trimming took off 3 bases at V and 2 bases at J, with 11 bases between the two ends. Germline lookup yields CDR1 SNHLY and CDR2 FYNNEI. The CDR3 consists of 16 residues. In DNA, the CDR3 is TGTGCCAGCAGTGATTTGGGGACGGCCTATAATTCACCCCTCCACTTT. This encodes CASSDLGTAYNSPLHF. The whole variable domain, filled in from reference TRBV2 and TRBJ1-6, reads EPEVTQTPSHQVTQMGQEVILRCVPISNHLYFYWYRQILGQKVEFLVSFYNNEISEKSEIFDDQFSVERPDGSNFTLKIRSTKLEDSAMYFCASSDLGTAYNSPLHFGNGTRLTVT.

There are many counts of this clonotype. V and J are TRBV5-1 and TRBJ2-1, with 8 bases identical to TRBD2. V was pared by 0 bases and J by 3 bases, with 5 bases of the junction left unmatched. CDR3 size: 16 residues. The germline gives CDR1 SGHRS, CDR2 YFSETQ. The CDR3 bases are TGCGCCAGCAGCTTGGGAGCGGGAGTCCTCTACAATGAGCAGTTCTTC. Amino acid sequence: CASSLGAGVLYNEQFF.

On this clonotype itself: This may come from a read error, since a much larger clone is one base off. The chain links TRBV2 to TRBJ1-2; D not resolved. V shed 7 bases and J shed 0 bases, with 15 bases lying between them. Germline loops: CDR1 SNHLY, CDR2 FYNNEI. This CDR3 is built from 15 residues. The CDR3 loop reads CASKQGDGPNYGYTF. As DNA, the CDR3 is TGTGCCAGCAAACAAGGTGACGGTCCTAACTATGGCTACACCTTC.

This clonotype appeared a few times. CDR3 residues: CASSLRLFYGYTF. The CDR3, as DNA: TGTGCCAGCAGCCTCAGGTTATTCTATGGCTACACCTTC. The chain joins TRBV3-1 to TRBJ1-2; the D is unclear. Per germline, CDR1 LGHDT and CDR2 YNNKEL (reference sequence). The CDR3 is 13 residues long. V lost 4 bases and J lost 4, with 10 bases in between.